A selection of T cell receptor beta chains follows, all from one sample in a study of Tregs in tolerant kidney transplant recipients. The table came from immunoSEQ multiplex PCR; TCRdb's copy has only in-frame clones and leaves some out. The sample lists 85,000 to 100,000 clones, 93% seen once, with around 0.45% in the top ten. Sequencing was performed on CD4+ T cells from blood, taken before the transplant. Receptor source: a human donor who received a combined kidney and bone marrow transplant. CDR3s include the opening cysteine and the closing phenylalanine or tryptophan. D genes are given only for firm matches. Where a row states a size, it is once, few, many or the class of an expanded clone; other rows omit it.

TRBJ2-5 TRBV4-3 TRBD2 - TGCGCCAGCAGCCAAGAGGGTCTAGCGGGAGGATTAGGGACCCAGTACTTC CASSQEGLAGGLGTQYF
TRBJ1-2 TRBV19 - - TGTGCCAGTAGTATTCGGGCCACAGGGTTATATGGCTACACCTTC CASSIRATGLYGYTF
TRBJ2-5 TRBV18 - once TGTGCCAGCTCACGGTTTAGGGGCCAAGAGACCCAGTACTTC CASSRFRGQETQYF
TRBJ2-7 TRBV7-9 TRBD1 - TGTGCCAGCAGTCAAAAGGACAGGGGTTTTTACGAGCAGTACTTC CASSQKDRGFYEQYF
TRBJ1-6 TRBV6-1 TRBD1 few TGTGCCAGCATGGACAGGGTGAGCTCACCCCTCCACTTT CASMDRVSSPLHF
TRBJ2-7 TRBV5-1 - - TGCGCCAGCAGAGACAGCCACGAGCAGTACTTC CASRDSHEQYF
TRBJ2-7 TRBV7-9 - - TGTGCCAGCAGCCTAAGCTCCTACGAGCAGTACTTC CASSLSSYEQYF
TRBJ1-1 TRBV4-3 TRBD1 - TGCGCCAGCAGCCAGGACAGGGGTGGCACTGAAGCTTTCTTT CASSQDRGGTEAFF
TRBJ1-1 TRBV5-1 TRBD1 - TGCGCCAGCAGCTCCCAATCCACAGGGGGAACACTGATAGGAACTGAAGCTTTCTTT CASSSQSTGGTLIGTEAFF
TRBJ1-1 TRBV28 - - TGTGCCAGCAGTTCCCCCTGGACAACGAGAGAAGCTTTCTTT CASSSPWTTREAFF
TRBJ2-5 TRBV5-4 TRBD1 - TGTGCCAGCAGCCCAGGAAGCTACAGGGGGCCTCGTCAAGAGACCCAGTACTTC CASSPGSYRGPRQETQYF
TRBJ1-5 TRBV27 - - TGTGCCAGCAGTTTATTTCAGGTTGAGGCAGGGAATCAGCCCCAGCATTTT CASSLFQVEAGNQPQHF
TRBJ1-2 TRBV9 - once TGTGCCAGCAGCCTCTCCCCAACAGGGAATAGTGGCTACACCTTC CASSLSPTGNSGYTF
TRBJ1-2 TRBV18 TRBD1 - TGTGCCAGCTCACCAGGCGCAGGGGGCAATGGCTACACCTTC CASSPGAGGNGYTF
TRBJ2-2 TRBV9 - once TGTGCCAGCAGCCCTCCCCCCAACACCGGGGAGCTGTTTTTT CASSPPPNTGELFF
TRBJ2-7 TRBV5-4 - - TGTGCCAGCAGCTTGGTAGCGTCGCAGGCACCATACGAGCAGTACTTC CASSLVASQAPYEQYF
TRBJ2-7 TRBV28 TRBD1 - TGTGCCAGCAGTCCCGGGACAGGGGTATCCCACGAGCAGTACTTC CASSPGTGVSHEQYF
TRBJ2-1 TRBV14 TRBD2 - TGTGCCAGCAGCCAAGCGGCTAGCGGGAGGGTCTCGAAGTTCTTC CASSQAASGRVSKFF
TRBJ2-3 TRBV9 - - TGTGCCAGCAGCGTAGGTGGCATTGATACGCAGTATTTT CASSVGGIDTQYF
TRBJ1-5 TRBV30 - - TGTGCCTGGAGTCAATCGGGGTTTCAGCCCCAGCATTTT CAWSQSGFQPQHF
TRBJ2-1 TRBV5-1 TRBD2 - TGCGCCAGCAGCACCCCTAGCGGGGGGGCCCTCTCCTACAATGAGCAGTTCTTC CASSTPSGGALSYNEQFF
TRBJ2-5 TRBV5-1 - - TGCGCCAGCAGCTTTTCAGGCAACCAAGAGACCCAGTACTTC CASSFSGNQETQYF
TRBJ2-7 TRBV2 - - TGTGCCAGCAGTGAAGCGCTTCAGAGGGCAGGAACCACCTACGAGCAGTACTTC CASSEALQRAGTTYEQYF
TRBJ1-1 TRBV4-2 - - TGTGCCAGCAGCCAAGCAGGGGCGAACACTGAAGCTTTCTTT CASSQAGANTEAFF
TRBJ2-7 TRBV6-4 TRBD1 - TGTGCCAGCAGTGATTACCTTGTACAGGGGGCGGGGGAGCAGTACTTC CASSDYLVQGAGEQYF